The rows below give T cell receptor beta chains drawn from one sample of a study of blood T cell repertoires in COVID-19. This table comes from immunoSEQ multiplex PCR, and its TCRdb copy is limited to in-frame clones, with some not included. The sample comprises approximately 280,000 clones, roughly 89% of which are singletons, and roughly 2.3% rests with the top ten. Specimen: peripheral blood. These receptors were obtained from a man in his forties or fifties with acute or convalescent COVID-19. Each CDR3 is given with its conserved first and last residue. D genes are given only for firm matches. Some rows have no size entry. The others give once, few or many, or a class for an expanded clone.

d_gene,v_gene,j_gene,abundance,CDR3nt,CDR3aa
NA,TRBV5-1,TRBJ1-5,NA,TGCGCCAGCAGCTTGGCAGGGTTGGGGAATCAGCCCCAGCATTTT,CASSLAGLGNQPQHF
NA,TRBV12-3/TRBV12-4,TRBJ2-5,NA,TGTGCCAGCAGTTTCGCAGGGGAAGAGACCCAGTACTTC,CASSFAGEETQYF
NA,TRBV5-1,TRBJ2-3,NA,TGCGCCAGCAGCTTGGCCGAGGGAACAGATACGCAGTATTTT,CASSLAEGTDTQYF
NA,TRBV6-5,TRBJ2-5,NA,TGTGCCAGCAGTTACTCGCGCCGGGAGACCCAGTACTTC,CASSYSRRETQYF
NA,TRBV5-5,TRBJ1-5,NA,TGTGCCAGCAGCTTGGTCCAGGGAGGATTTAGTCAGCCCCAGCATTTT,CASSLVQGGFSQPQHF
NA,TRBV3-1/TRBV3-2,TRBJ2-5,NA,TGTGCCAGCAGCCAATACGTCAGCGGCGAAGAGACCCAGTACTTC,CASSQYVSGEETQYF
TRBD1,TRBV7-9,TRBJ1-1,NA,TGTGCCAGCAGCATCGGACAGGGGGCTGAAGCTTTCTTT,CASSIGQGAEAFF
TRBD1,TRBV27,TRBJ1-4,NA,TGTGCCAGCAGAATGGGACAGGATGAAAAACTGTTTTTT,CASRMGQDEKLFF
TRBD2,TRBV27,TRBJ2-1,once,TGTGCCAGCAGTTTACTGCCCGGACTAGCGGGGGAGAATGAGCAGTTCTTC,CASSLLPGLAGENEQFF
NA,TRBV28,TRBJ1-1,NA,TGTGCCAGCAGGGATGGGGAGGGCAGCGTGAACACTGAAGCTTTCTTT,CASRDGEGSVNTEAFF
TRBD2,TRBV5-1,TRBJ2-1,NA,TGCGCCAGCAGCTGGGGACCAGCGGGGGGGAATGAGCAGTTCTTC,CASSWGPAGGNEQFF
NA,TRBV5-1,TRBJ2-7,NA,TGCGCCAGCAAACAAACCTACGAGCAGTACTTC,CASKQTYEQYF
TRBD2,TRBV30,TRBJ2-5,NA,TGTGCCCTAGGACTAGCGGGGGGGACCCAGTACTTC,CALGLAGGTQYF
TRBD2,TRBV2,TRBJ2-7,NA,TGTGCCAGCAGCGGGACTAGCGGGGGAAGGCAGTACTTC,CASSGTSGGRQYF
NA,TRBV12-3/TRBV12-4,TRBJ1-1,NA,TGTGCCAGCACCGGGATTAGGGACACTGAAGCTTTCTTT,CASTGIRDTEAFF
NA,TRBV2,TRBJ1-2,once,TGTGCCAGCAGTGAAATGGCCTTCGGGGGGGGCTACACCTTC,CASSEMAFGGGYTF
NA,TRBV9,TRBJ1-2,once,TGTGCCAGCAGCGTAGCTGGGGGCCGCGAATACAACTATGGCTACACCTTC,CASSVAGGREYNYGYTF
NA,TRBV2,TRBJ1-1,NA,TGTGCCAGCAGTGCCCTCGCGGGGAGCACTGAAGCTTTCTTT,CASSALAGSTEAFF
NA,TRBV5-1,TRBJ1-2,NA,TGCGCCAGCAGCCGGGAGGCGGGATTTGGCTATGGCTACACCTTC,CASSREAGFGYGYTF
NA,TRBV27,TRBJ2-7,NA,TGTGCCAGCAGTTTATCCGGCAGGGTAGGATCCGAGCAGTACTTC,CASSLSGRVGSEQYF
TRBD1,TRBV5-1,TRBJ2-7,NA,TGCGCCAGCAGCGCCGGACAGGCGCTCGAGCAGTACTTC,CASSAGQALEQYF
NA,TRBV9,TRBJ1-1,NA,TGTGCCAGCAGCGACCGGGAGGGGGTGAACACTGAAGCTTTCTTT,CASSDREGVNTEAFF
TRBD1,TRBV4-2,TRBJ1-6,NA,TGTGCCAGCAGACAGGGGTCGAGCTCCTATAATTCACCCCTCCACTTT,CASRQGSSSYNSPLHF
NA,TRBV18,TRBJ2-2,NA,TGTGCCAGCTCAAACCGGGAGAAGAACACCGGGGAGCTGTTTTTT,CASSNREKNTGELFF
TRBD1,TRBV18,TRBJ1-1,NA,TGTGCCAGCTCACCTTGGACAGGGGGCATGAACACTGAAGCTTTCTTT,CASSPWTGGMNTEAFF
NA,TRBV5-1,TRBJ2-5,few,TGCGCCAGCAGCCAGGGACAACTGAAAGAGACCCAGTACTTC,CASSQGQLKETQYF
TRBD2,TRBV2,TRBJ2-5,NA,TGTGCTACGGTTGAGGTAGCGGGGTGGGAGACCCAGTACTTC,CATVEVAGWETQYF
NA,TRBV6-6,TRBJ2-7,NA,TGTGCCAGCAGTTCCTCGACCGAGGGTGCCTACGAGCAGTACTTC,CASSSSTEGAYEQYF
TRBD2,TRBV5-1,TRBJ2-5,NA,TGCGCCAGCAGCTTGGTGCCCACTAGCGGGGGGAAAGAGACCCAGTACTTC,CASSLVPTSGGKETQYF
TRBD1,TRBV19,TRBJ1-5,NA,TGTGCCAGTACCCCGACAGGGTTTAGTCAGCCCCAGCATTTT,CASTPTGFSQPQHF
TRBD1,TRBV30,TRBJ1-6,NA,TGTGCCCTGCGCCACAGGGGGAATAATTCACCCCTCCACTTT,CALRHRGNNSPLHF
NA,TRBV5-8,TRBJ1-6,NA,TGTGCCAGCAGACCCGACAGGAGCCTTCCTAGCTCCTATAATTCACCCCTCCACTTT,CASRPDRSLPSSYNSPLHF
TRBD1,TRBV4-1,TRBJ2-7,NA,TGCGCCAGCAGCGAAATCGGGACAGGGAACTACGAGCAGTACTTC,CASSEIGTGNYEQYF
NA,TRBV12-3/TRBV12-4,TRBJ1-4,NA,TGTGCCAGCAGTCGAGGACACTTAGAAAAACTGTTTTTT,CASSRGHLEKLFF
NA,TRBV25-1,TRBJ1-6,once,TGTGCCAGCAGGACTTACAGCGGATCACCCCTCCACTTT,CASRTYSGSPLHF
NA,TRBV20-1,TRBJ2-2,NA,TGCAGTGCTAGTACCGGCCCCGAACACCGGGGAGCTGACATTTTT,CSASTGPEHRGADIF
NA,TRBV18,TRBJ2-6,NA,TGTGCCAGCTCACTGCCAGGGGTGTTTGGGGCCAACGTCCTGACTTTC,CASSLPGVFGANVLTF
NA,TRBV20-1,TRBJ2-2,few,TGCAGTGCTAGTGCCGCCCGGGGGAACGCGAACACCGGGGAGCTGTTTTTT,CSASAARGNANTGELFF
NA,TRBV16,TRBJ1-1,NA,TGTGCCAGCAGCGCCGGGACAAACACTGAAGCTTTCTTT,CASSAGTNTEAFF
NA,TRBV12-5,TRBJ2-3,NA,TGTGCTAGTGGTTTGGTGGTCGGGCAGGGAATCACAGATACGCAGTATTTT,CASGLVVGQGITDTQYF
NA,TRBV7-3,TRBJ2-2,once,TGTGCCAGCAGCTTAACGGTTGCTCCGGGCGGGGAGCTGTTTTTT,CASSLTVAPGGELFF
NA,TRBV11-2,TRBJ1-2,once,TGTGCCAGCAGCTCCCCCGACAGGAGAAAGCGCTACACCTTC,CASSSPDRRKRYTF
NA,TRBV6-6,TRBJ2-1,NA,TGTGCCAGCCTCCTGGAAGGAGGCTCCTACAATGAGCAGTTCTTC,CASLLEGGSYNEQFF
TRBD1,TRBV7-3,TRBJ1-2,NA,TGTGCCAGCAGCTTAAACCGGGACAGGTACTATGGCTACACCTTC,CASSLNRDRYYGYTF
NA,TRBV6-2/TRBV6-3,TRBJ2-1,NA,TGTGCCAGCAGTTCCCCAGGGGGCGGGGGGGCCCACAATGAGCAGTTCTTC,CASSSPGGGGAHNEQFF
NA,TRBV30,TRBJ1-5,NA,TGTGCCTGGAGCCAGGGTGTGGGTCAGCCCCAGCATTTT,CAWSQGVGQPQHF
NA,TRBV12-3/TRBV12-4,TRBJ2-7,NA,TGTGCCACCTCAGGGAAAGCACCCTACGAGCAGTACTTC,CATSGKAPYEQYF
NA,TRBV19,TRBJ2-7,NA,TGTGCCAGTAAATCGGCGGGACTGCCTTCAGTCGACGAGCAGTACTTC,CASKSAGLPSVDEQYF
TRBD2,TRBV10-2,TRBJ2-2,NA,TGCGCCAGCAGTGGTAGCGGGGGGGCGACCGGGGAGCTGTTTTTT,CASSGSGGATGELFF
TRBD2,TRBV11-2,TRBJ2-1,NA,TGTGCCAGCAGCTTAGCATTCTCTAGCGGGGGGGTGGATGAGCAGTTCTTC,CASSLAFSSGGVDEQFF
NA,TRBV5-6,TRBJ2-7,NA,TGTGCCAGCAGCTCTGACAGTTACTACGAGCAGTACTTC,CASSSDSYYEQYF
NA,TRBV6-1,TRBJ2-7,NA,TGTGCCAGCAGTGTGGGGTTGGCGGGGGCCCCCTACGAGCAGTACTTC,CASSVGLAGAPYEQYF
TRBD1,TRBV29-1,TRBJ2-7,NA,TGCAGCGGCCGGGACAGGTTCTACGAGCAGTACTTC,CSGRDRFYEQYF
NA,TRBV19,TRBJ1-6,NA,TGTGCCAGTAGTATAGAGTACCGTCAGGGGAATTCACCCCTCCACTTT,CASSIEYRQGNSPLHF
NA,TRBV30,TRBJ1-1,few,TGTGCCTGGAATACCAACAGGGCTAACACTGAAGCTTTCTTT,CAWNTNRANTEAFF
TRBD2,TRBV5-1,TRBJ2-1,NA,TGCGCCAGCAAGGTGGTGGTAGCGGGCTACAATGAGCAGTTCTTC,CASKVVVAGYNEQFF
NA,TRBV7-3,TRBJ1-2,NA,TGTGCCAGCAGCTCTGCCGCCGGGACACCTGGCTACACCTTC,CASSSAAGTPGYTF
TRBD1,TRBV19,TRBJ1-2,NA,TGTGCCAGTAGTATCAACTCCAGGGGGGACGGCTACACCTTC,CASSINSRGDGYTF